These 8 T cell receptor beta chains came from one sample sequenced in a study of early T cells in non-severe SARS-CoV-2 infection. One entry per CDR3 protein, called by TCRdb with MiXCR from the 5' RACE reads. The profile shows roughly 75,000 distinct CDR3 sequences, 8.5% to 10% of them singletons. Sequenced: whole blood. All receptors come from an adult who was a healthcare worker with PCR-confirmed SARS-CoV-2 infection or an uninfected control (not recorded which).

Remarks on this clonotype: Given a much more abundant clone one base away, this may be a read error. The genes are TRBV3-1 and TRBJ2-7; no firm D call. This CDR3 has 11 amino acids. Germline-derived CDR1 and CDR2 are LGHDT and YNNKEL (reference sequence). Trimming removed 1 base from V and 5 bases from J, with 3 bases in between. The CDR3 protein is CASSQAHEQYF. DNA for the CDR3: TGTGCCAGCAGCCAAGCCCACGAGCAGTACTTC.

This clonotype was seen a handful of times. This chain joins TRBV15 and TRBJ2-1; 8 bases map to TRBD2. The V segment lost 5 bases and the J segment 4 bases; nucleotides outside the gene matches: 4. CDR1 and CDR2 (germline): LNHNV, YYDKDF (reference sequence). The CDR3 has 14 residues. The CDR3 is CATSPLAEYNEQFF. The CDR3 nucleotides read TGTGCCACCAGCCCACTAGCGGAGTACAATGAGCAGTTCTTC.

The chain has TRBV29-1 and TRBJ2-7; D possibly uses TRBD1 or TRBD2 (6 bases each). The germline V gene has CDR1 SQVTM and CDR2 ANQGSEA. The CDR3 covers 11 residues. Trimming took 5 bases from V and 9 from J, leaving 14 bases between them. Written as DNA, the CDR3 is TGCAGCGTTAGGGGGGCCACCGGGCAGTACTTC. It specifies CSVRGATGQYF.

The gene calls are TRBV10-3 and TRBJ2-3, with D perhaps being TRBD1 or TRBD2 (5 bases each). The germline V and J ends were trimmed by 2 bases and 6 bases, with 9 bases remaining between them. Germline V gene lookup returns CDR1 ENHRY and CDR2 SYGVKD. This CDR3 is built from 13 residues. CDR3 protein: CAISEGTLDTQYF. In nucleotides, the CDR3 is TGTGCCATCAGTGAGGGGACGCTGGATACGCAGTATTTT.

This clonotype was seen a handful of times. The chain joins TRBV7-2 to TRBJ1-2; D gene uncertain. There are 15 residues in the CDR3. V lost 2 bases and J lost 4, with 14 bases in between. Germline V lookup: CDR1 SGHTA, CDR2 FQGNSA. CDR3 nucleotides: TGTGCCAGCAGCTTACTTGGACGTATCGGCTATGGCTACACCTTC. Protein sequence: CASSLLGRIGYGYTF.

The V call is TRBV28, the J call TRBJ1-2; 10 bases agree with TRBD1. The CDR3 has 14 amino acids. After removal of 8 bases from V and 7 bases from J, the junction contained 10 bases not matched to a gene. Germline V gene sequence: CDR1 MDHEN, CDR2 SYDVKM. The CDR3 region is CASFLRDRGSGYTF. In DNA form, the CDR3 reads TGTGCCAGCTTCCTGAGGGACAGGGGATCTGGCTACACCTTC.

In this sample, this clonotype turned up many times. CDR3 bases: TGCAGTGCTAGAGGGGAGAACACTGAAGCTTTCTTT. It specifies CSARGENTEAFF. The chain has TRBV20-1 and TRBJ1-1, with D hard to call. V was pared by 1 base and J by 1 base, with 4 bases between. The CDR3 covers 12 residues. Germline loops: CDR1 DFQATT, CDR2 SNEGSKA (reference sequence).

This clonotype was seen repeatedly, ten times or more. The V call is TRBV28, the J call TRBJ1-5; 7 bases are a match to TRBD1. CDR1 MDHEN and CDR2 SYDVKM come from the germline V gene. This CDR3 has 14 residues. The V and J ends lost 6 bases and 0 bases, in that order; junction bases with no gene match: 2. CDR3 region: CASSAGGSNQPQHF. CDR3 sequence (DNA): TGTGCCAGCAGCGCAGGGGGTAGCAATCAGCCCCAGCATTTT.